The clone carrying this TCR beta chain was recorded a few times. Its antigen is as yet unknown. This entry comes from a study of T-cell reconstitution after alpha-beta-depleted transplantation in children. V lost 6 bases and J lost 0; bases outside the gene matches: 6. CDR1 and CDR2 (germline): MNHEY, SMNVEV (reference sequence). CDR3 length: 15 residues. Preparation of the TCRbeta library used unique molecular identifiers. Each CDR3 protein gets one entry after TCRdb re-called the PCR reads with MiXCR. The sample holds 780,000 or so distinct CDR3 sequences, roughly 15% seen once. Study-level results: Most T-cell counts and diversity one year after the transplant came from T cells that were newly produced. As was reported, about two months after transplant, alpha-beta T cells came from several hundred expanded graft clones.

Sequences were derived from PBMCs, mostly from graft donor cells, sampled 360 days after TCRalphabeta/CD19-depleted stem cell transplant. The receptor was derived from a male patient younger than 18 who had a stem cell transplant for acute lymphoblastic leukemia, so the T cells may come from the graft donor. The genes are TRBV27 and TRBJ2-7, with 9 bases matching TRBD1. CDR3 DNA sequence: TGTGCCAGCAGCACTCCGGGACAGGGCTCCTACGAGCAGTACTTC. This translates into CASSTPGQGSYEQYF.